This entry lists 20 T cell receptor beta chains sequenced from one sample in a study of vaccination effects on CD4 cells after COVID-19. After expansion with viral peptide pools in the ViraFEST assay, antigen-specific CD4+ T cells were sequenced. Isolating CD4+ T cells followed approximately ten days of culture. Absence of prior SARS-CoV-2 infection characterized the vaccine recipients, who showed negative nucleocapsid antibodies. These receptors are not linked to any known antigen. The table came from immunoSEQ multiplex PCR; TCRdb's copy has only in-frame clones and leaves some out. The top ten hold 12% of the sample, which has 68,000 or so clones, roughly 80% seen once. Sequencing was performed on CD4+ T cells from PBMCs cultured with SARS-CoV-2 spike peptides, taken before COVID-19 vaccination. The source of these receptors is a human donor who received a COVID-19 vaccine.

J is TRBJ2-7 and V is TRBV23-1, with D tentatively TRBD1 (5 bases). TRBV23-1 counts as an open reading frame of uncertain function. The CDR3 runs to 18 residues. Trimming took 2 bases from V and 2 from J, leaving 22 bases between them. DNA for the CDR3: TGCGCCAGCAGTCAAAGTTCCCTGGGGCCAGAGGCTACCTACGAGCAGTACGTC. Translated: CASSQSSLGPEATYEQYV.

The V and J genes are TRBV4-3 and TRBJ1-2; D is unclear. V lost 0 bases, J lost 4 bases, and 3 bases lay in between. Germline V gene sequence: CDR1 LGHNA, CDR2 YSLEER. CDR3 length equals 12 residues. The CDR3 region is CASSQDSYGYTF. In nucleotides, the CDR3 is TGCGCCAGCAGCCAAGACAGCTATGGCTACACCTTC.

V usage is TRBV24-1 and J usage is TRBJ2-1; 8 positions agree with TRBD1. Germline V gene lookup returns CDR1 KGHDR and CDR2 SFDVKD. Trimming at V came to 4 bases and at J to 8 bases, leaving 9 bases not matched to a gene. The length of the CDR3 is 15 residues. CDR3 region: CATSDDRGRWDEQFF. DNA of the CDR3: TGTGCCACCAGTGACGACAGGGGACGTTGGGATGAGCAGTTCTTC.

This clone has more than one count but fewer than ten. The CDR3 DNA reads as TGTGCCAGCAGCCCCTCGGACCAAGAGACCCAGTACTTC. It encodes CASSPSDQETQYF. The rearrangement uses TRBV13 and TRBJ2-5; no clear D gene. Trimming removed 5 bases at V and 0 bases at J, with 7 bases between. Germline CDR1 is PRHDT and CDR2 is FYEKMQ (reference sequence). There are 13 residues in the CDR3. Looking up the rest from reference TRBV13 and TRBJ2-5 gives the full variable domain: AAGVIQSPRHLIKEKRETATLKCYPIPRHDTVYWYQQGPGQDPQFLISFYEKMQSDKGSIPDRFSAQQFSDYHSELNMSSLELGDSALYFCASSPSDQETQYFGPGTRLLVL.

The CDR3 DNA reads as TGCGCCAGCAGCATCGGGCAGGGTTACACTGAAGCTTTCTTT. It is translated as CASSIGQGYTEAFF. This sequence joins TRBV5-1 and TRBJ1-1, with D possibly being TRBD1 (5 bases). Germline lookup yields CDR1 SGHRS and CDR2 YFSETQ. The V end lost 4 bases, the J end lost 3 bases, and 13 bases lay between the germline ends. The CDR3 is 14 residues long.

This chain connects TRBV19 to TRBJ2-3; TRBD2 might be the D (6 bases). The ends were cut back, 6 bases at V and 10 bases at J, with 23 bases in the middle. Germline CDR1 LNHDA, CDR2 SQIVND (reference sequence). The CDR3 sequence is 15 residues long. The CDR3 here is CASSSGLPVGGAQYF. CDR3 bases: TGTGCCAGTAGCTCGGGACTCCCGGTGGGGGGAGCGCAGTATTTT.

V and J are TRBV3-1 (or the pseudogene TRBV3-2) and TRBJ2-7; D is possibly TRBD1 or TRBD2 (6 bases each). The CDR3 loop spans 15 amino acids. V lost 0 bases and J lost 7, with 16 bases in between. CDR1 and CDR2 from the germline V gene are LGHDT and YNNKEL (reference sequence). CDR3 amino acids: CASSQDPSGAREQYV. In DNA form, the CDR3 reads TGTGCCAGCAGCCAAGATCCTTCGGGGGCTCGGGAGCAGTACGTC.

The V call is TRBV30, the J call TRBJ1-1; D is undetermined. The CDR3 is 13 amino acids. Looked up from germline, CDR1 is GTSNPN and CDR2 is SVGIG (reference sequence). The ends were cut back, 1 base at V and 0 bases at J, with 6 bases in the middle. The CDR3 nucleotides read TGTGCCTGGAGTGCCGGAATGAACACTGAAGCTTTCTTT. This translates into CAWSAGMNTEAFF.

CDR3 in DNA: TGTGCCAGCAGATGGGGGGCAGAGGAGACCCAGTACTTC. This encodes CASRWGAEETQYF. This sequence joins TRBV6-5 and TRBJ2-5; D assignment may be TRBD1 or TRBD2 (6 bases each). This CDR3 region has 13 residues. Per germline, CDR1 MNHEY and CDR2 SVGAGI. The V and J ends lost 6 bases and 5 bases respectively, with 13 bases between them.

The chain combines TRBV11-2 with TRBJ2-7; 9 bases match TRBD1. Germline assignment: CDR1 SGHAT and CDR2 FQNNGV. The CDR3 has 15 residues. Unmatched junction bases numbered 8, after V lost 4 bases and J lost 4 bases. The CDR3 DNA is TGTGCCAGCAGCTCCGTTACAGGGGGCGGGTACGAGCAGTACGTC. Its translation is CASSSVTGGGYEQYV.

The chain links TRBV6-1 to TRBJ1-6, with no clear D. Trimming stripped 0 bases from V and 6 bases from J, with 9 bases between. The CDR3 runs 15 residues. The germline V gene has CDR1 MNHNS and CDR2 SASEGT. The CDR3: CASSEAGGLNSPLHF. The CDR3 DNA reads as TGTGCCAGCAGTGAAGCAGGAGGGCTTAATTCACCCCTCCACTTT.

The chain is built from TRBV18 and TRBJ2-3; D ambiguous. The CDR3 has 16 amino acids. The germline V gene has CDR1 KGHSH and CDR2 LQKENI. V was cut by 2 bases and J by 0 bases, with 12 bases left in between. CDR3 bases: TGTGCCAGCTCACCATCGATTAGCCTAAGCACAGATACGCAGTATTTT. Translation gives CASSPSISLSTDTQYF.

V is TRBV6-5 and J is TRBJ1-1, with unresolved D. V gave up 4 bases and J gave up 7 bases, with 19 bases separating them. CDR1 and CDR2 (germline): MNHEY, SVGAGI. The CDR3 extends over 15 amino acids. The CDR3 region is CASSSLGGPTIEAFF. CDR3 bases: TGTGCCAGCAGTTCCTTGGGCGGCCCCACAATTGAAGCTTTCTTT.

This chain connects TRBV21-1 to TRBJ2-1; the D call in the table, TRBD2, was not verified against the DNA. TRBV21-1 is assigned pseudogene status. The CDR3 length is 16 residues. The CDR3: CASSKLRLAGNNEQFF. The CDR3 DNA is TGTGCCAGCAGCAAATTAAGACTAGCGGGGAATAATGAGCAGTTCTTC.

V and J are TRBV7-2 and TRBJ2-3, with 10 nucleotides matching TRBD1. V dropped 6 bases and J dropped 3; count of bases not matched to a gene: 3. Germline loops: CDR1 SGHTA, CDR2 FQGNSA. The CDR3 is made up of 14 amino acids. The CDR3 loop is CASRDRGTTDTQYF. CDR3 DNA sequence: TGTGCCAGCAGGGACAGGGGGACGACAGATACGCAGTATTTT.

V is TRBV5-1 and J is TRBJ2-1; maybe TRBD2 (6 bases). CDR1 is SGHRS and CDR2 is YFSETQ in the germline V gene. CDR3 length: 16 residues. V was cut by 1 base and J by 0 bases, with 11 bases left in between. In DNA form, the CDR3 reads TGCGCCAGCAGCTTGTCAGCGGGCTACTCCTACAATGAGCAGTTCTTC. The encoded protein is CASSLSAGYSYNEQFF.

The V and J genes are TRBV5-4 and TRBJ2-2; 7 bases fit TRBD1. This CDR3 is 15 amino acids long. Trimming at V came to 4 bases and at J to 1 base, leaving 4 bases not matched to a gene. From germline, CDR1 is SGHNT and CDR2 YYREEE (reference sequence). The CDR3 is CASSRGQRNTGELFF. The CDR3 nucleotides are TGTGCCAGCAGCCGGGGACAGAGGAACACCGGGGAGCTGTTTTTT.

The chain employs TRBV27 and TRBJ2-1; D may correspond to TRBD1 or TRBD2 (6 bases each). The CDR3 is 14 residues long. Germline V gene data show CDR1 as MNHEY and CDR2 as SMNVEV (reference sequence). V lost 6 bases and J 7 bases, leaving 16 bases between the germline ends. The CDR3: CASSRGGIMNEQFF. CDR3 coding DNA: TGTGCCAGCAGCAGGGGAGGAATAATGAATGAGCAGTTCTTC.

This rearrangement joins TRBV2 to TRBJ2-5; 7 bases match TRBD2. CDR3 size: 13 residues. Germline V gene sequence: CDR1 SNHLY, CDR2 FYNNEI. V lost 7 bases and J lost 4; bases outside the gene matches: 6. Written as DNA, the CDR3 is TGTGCCAGCATCACTAGCGTCGGAGAGACCCAGTACTTC. Residues: CASITSVGETQYF.

CDR3 DNA sequence: TGTGCCAGCAGACCGACACCGGCTAACTATGGCTACACCTTC. It encodes CASRPTPANYGYTF. The rearrangement uses TRBV6-5 and TRBJ1-2; D unclear. The CDR3 has 14 residues. CDR1 is MNHEY and CDR2 is SVGAGI in the germline V gene. The germline V and J ends were trimmed by 6 bases and 0 bases, with 11 bases remaining between them.